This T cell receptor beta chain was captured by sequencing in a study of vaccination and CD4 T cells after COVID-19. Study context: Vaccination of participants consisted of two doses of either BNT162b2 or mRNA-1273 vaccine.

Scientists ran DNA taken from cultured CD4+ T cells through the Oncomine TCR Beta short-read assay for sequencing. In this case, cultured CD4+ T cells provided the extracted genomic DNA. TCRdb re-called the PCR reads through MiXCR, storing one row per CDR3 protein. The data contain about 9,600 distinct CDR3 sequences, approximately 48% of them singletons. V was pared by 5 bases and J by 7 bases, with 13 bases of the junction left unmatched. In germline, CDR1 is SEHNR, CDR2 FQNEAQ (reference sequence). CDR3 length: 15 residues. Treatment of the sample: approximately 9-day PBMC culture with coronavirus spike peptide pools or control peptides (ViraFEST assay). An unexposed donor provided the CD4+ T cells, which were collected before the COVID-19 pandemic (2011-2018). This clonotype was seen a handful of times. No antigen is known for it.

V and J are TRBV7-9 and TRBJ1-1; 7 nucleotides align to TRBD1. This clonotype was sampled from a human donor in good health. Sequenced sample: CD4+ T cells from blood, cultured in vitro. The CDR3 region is CASSQVGGGEIEAFF. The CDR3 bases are TGTGCCAGCAGCCAAGTGGGAGGGGGCGAAATTGAAGCTTTCTTT.